A selection of T cell receptor beta chains follows, all from one sample in a study of sequential checkpoint blockade in melanoma. Sequencing used immunoSEQ multiplex PCR; TCRdb keeps in-frame clones, though not all of them. The sample has over 20,000 clones; around 70% are singletons. Source: CD8+ T cells sorted from blood (inferred from file names), taken from a patient given nivolumab and ipilimumab in sequence. The source is a human donor with melanoma. The CDR3 runs from the conserved cysteine through the conserved F or W. The D gene is left open where the match is weak.

D | V | CDR3
. | TRBV27 | CASSLTRSNTEAFF
TRBD1 | TRBV28 | CASTTRAGTGDYYGYTF
. | TRBV7-9 | CASSKAPRDEQFF
. | TRBV4-2 | CASSQAETNFYNEQFF
TRBD2 | TRBV6-1 | CASSEAAGGQETQYF
TRBD2 | TRBV9 | CASSPSASGGNEQFF
. | TRBV27 | CASSLGPERPQHF
TRBD2 | TRBV6-5 | CASMWGEGETQYF
. | TRBV27 | CASRSMGGQYF
. | TRBV6-4 | CASSRESGSYEQYF
. | TRBV9 | CASSVSGGGQPQHF
. | TRBV5-4 | CASSLGFLAGTNYGYTF
. | TRBV5-6 | CASSYLTSYGYTF
TRBD1 | TRBV7-9 | CASSLAGTGNYEQYF
. | TRBV5-1 | CASSLFRGVDTQYF
TRBD1 | TRBV27 | CASSWTGEGTEAFF
. | TRBV7-9 | CATKGPSDGPASDTQYF
TRBD2 | TRBV4-1 | CASSQEPLASAGGEQFF
. | TRBV27 | CASSLSSFQFAFF
. | TRBV7-8 | CASSLRQRGTEAFF
. | TRBV27 | CASSLTGLYGYTF
. | TRBV19 | CASSIGQLTDTQYF
. | TRBV7-9 | CASSTLVADKAFF
. | TRBV25-1 | CATEGGGGSLIGEQFF
. | TRBV6-5 | CASSLGQEVGAFF
TRBD1 | TRBV7-9 | CASSQDKTGWQKLFF
. | TRBV5-1 | CASSVSVKTQYF
. | TRBV2 | CASVQGIYSSPLHF
. | TRBV23-1 | CASSQLGTLLTDTQYF
TRBD1 | TRBV29-1 | CSGGQGPTNTEAFF
. | TRBV12-5 | CASGSGIGGPTDTQYF
. | TRBV28 | CASSLRGEDSPLHF
. | TRBV5-4 | CASSQDVRTTYEQYF
TRBD2 | TRBV19 | CASKGLAGARDTQYF
. | TRBV7-9 | CASSQTGYNEQFF
. | TRBV29-1 | CSVQDTSSYEQYF
. | TRBV5-4 | CASSWSGSSYEQYF
TRBD2 | TRBV7-2 | CASSLLAGGLETQYF
. | TRBV5-1 | CASSFDTYTDTQYF
. | TRBV5-4 | CASSLSRGYGYTF
TRBD1 | TRBV4-1 | CASSQERIGTGNEKLFF
TRBD1 | TRBV28 | CASSRNRGTGGYTF
TRBD1 | TRBV5-6 | CASSAGTGEYEQYF
. | TRBV5-4 | CASSFRGSGELFF
TRBD1 | TRBV11-1 | CASSLRFRADRYSYEQYF
. | TRBV6-1 | CASSPTADGNSPLHF
TRBD1 | TRBV4-3 | CASSLGQGTGELFF
. | TRBV11-2 | CASSLGLYEQYF
TRBD1 | TRBV4-1 | CASSLSTGGNSGNTIYF
. | TRBV19 | CASSTESSYNEQFF
. | TRBV7-2 | CASSLELHTEAFF
. | TRBV4-2 | CASSPAGNEQYF
TRBD1 | TRBV4-1 | CASSQGGQGNQPQHF
TRBD1 | TRBV4-3 | CASSQDRTGGQPQHF
. | TRBV7-9 | CASSKLQGANIQYF